The entry below gives a single TCR beta chain sequence along with its context. The antigen remains unidentified. Germline V gene sequence: CDR1 SGDLS, CDR2 YYNGEE. The CDR3 consists of 15 residues. Deletions cut 4 bases from V and 7 bases from J, with 17 bases between. The CDR3 regions of TCR beta were amplified from RNA transcripts. With the HTBI primer set, the TCR CDR3 went through a first round of RT-PCR. TCRdb redid the calling of the multiplex PCR reads with MiXCR, one entry per CDR3 protein. The sample carries around 620,000 distinct CDR3 sequences, 15% to 20% recorded once. The sample originates from a study of T cells in Graves' hyperthyroidism and ophthalmopathy. Study results and limitations: Blood held most thyroid clonotypes expanded above 0.001 frequency.

Newly diagnosed hyperthyroidism patients aged 18 to 65 years had disease lasting under 2 months. Fresh 10 ml peripheral blood yielded PBMCs. This sequence originates from a woman in her twenties or thirties with Graves' hyperthyroidism. This chain uses TRBV9 with TRBJ1-4; tentatively, D is TRBD1 (5 bases). Sequenced: blood. CDR3 DNA sequence: TGTGCCAGCAGCATTCAGGGAAGGTGGGGTGAAAAACTGTTTTTT. Amino acids: CASSIQGRWGEKLFF.